The 3 T cell receptor beta chains below all came from one sample that was sequenced in a study of T cell repertoires in ileal Crohn's disease. Assay used: immunoSEQ multiplex PCR; TCRdb lists only in-frame clones, some missing. Seen here are about 14,000 clones, 84% observed once, and the top ten hold 6.5%. The material sequenced was ileal tissue. The receptors stem from an adult with Crohn's disease.

This chain joins TRBV18 and TRBJ1-2; 10 positions agree with TRBD1. The V gene end was trimmed by 6 bases and the J gene end by 12 bases; junction bases not matched to a gene: 10. The CDR3 extends over 13 amino acids. Germline-derived CDR1 and CDR2 are KGHSH and LQKENI. CDR3 in DNA: TGTGCCAGCTCTCCAACCGGGACAGGGGACGACACCTTC. Protein product: CASSPTGTGDDTF.

This clone was seen a single time. This chain uses TRBV7-4 with TRBJ2-5; D is unclear. The CDR3 has 16 amino acids. Trimming took off 4 bases at V and 7 bases at J, with 22 bases between the two ends. CDR1 and CDR2 from the germline V gene are SGHVT and SQSDAQ. In nucleotides, the CDR3 is TGTGCCAGCAGCTCACAACTGACTCCCCTCCGGCCGACCCAGTACTTC. Protein: CASSSQLTPLRPTQYF.

This chain links TRBV5-1 with TRBJ1-2, with TRBD1 identical over 7 bases. The V gene's germline CDR1 is SGHRS and CDR2 YFSETQ. V lost 4 bases and J lost 3; bases outside the gene matches: 12. CDR3 length: 16 residues. The DNA of the CDR3 is TGCGCCAGCAGCACCGGTAGACAGGGAATAGACTATGGCTACACCTTC. Translated, it gives CASSTGRQGIDYGYTF.